The rows below give T cell receptor beta chains drawn from one sample of a study of blood T cell repertoires in COVID-19. TCRdb's copy holds only in-frame clones and misses some; the assay was immunoSEQ multiplex PCR. The repertoire has 200,000 to 250,000 clones, approximately 88% of them found once; the top ten carry more than 5.5%. The sample taken for sequencing was peripheral blood. These receptors originate from a man in his 60s who had recovered from COVID-19. Each CDR3 is given with its conserved first and last residue. The order of the fields is clone size, J gene, D gene, V gene, CDR3 protein, CDR3 DNA. The D gene is left open where the match is weak. Size tells how often a clone was seen (once, few, many) or the class of an expanded clone, and some rows leave it out.

>NA|TRBJ2-3|TRBD1|TRBV29-1
CSGTPPGQGTDTQYF
TGCAGCGGTACCCCGCCGGGACAGGGGACAGATACGCAGTATTTT
>NA|TRBJ2-7|TRBD1|TRBV14
CASSRADRGHREQYF
TGTGCCAGCAGCCGAGCAGACAGGGGTCATAGGGAGCAGTACTTC
>NA|TRBJ2-1|NA|TRBV6-5
CASSFGTPNNEQFF
TGTGCCAGCAGTTTCGGGACACCAAACAATGAGCAGTTCTTC
>NA|TRBJ1-6|TRBD1|TRBV6-5
CASSYSNRGDSPLHF
TGTGCCAGCAGTTACTCGAACAGGGGTGATTCACCCCTCCACTTT
>NA|TRBJ2-7|TRBD1|TRBV5-4
CASSLPDRAQVHDEQYF
TGTGCCAGCAGCCTCCCGGACAGGGCTCAGGTTCATGACGAGCAGTACTTC
>NA|TRBJ2-2|TRBD2|TRBV28
CAARTSGRTGELFF
TGTGCCGCACGTACTAGCGGGAGGACCGGGGAGCTGTTTTTT
>once|TRBJ2-2|NA|TRBV15
CATSREAGITGELFF
TGTGCCACCAGCAGAGAGGCGGGGATTACCGGGGAGCTGTTTTTT
>once|TRBJ2-6|NA|TRBV2
CASSEGRFSGANVLTF
TGTGCCAGCAGTGAAGGGCGGTTCTCTGGGGCCAACGTCCTGACTTTC
>NA|TRBJ2-5|NA|TRBV5-1
CASKQQTSQETQYF
TGCGCCAGCAAGCAACAGACCTCCCAAGAGACCCAGTACTTC
>NA|TRBJ2-1|NA|TRBV24-1
CATGRARTDYDYNEQFF
TGTGCCACCGGACGGGCAAGGACCGACTACGACTACAATGAGCAGTTCTTC